This T cell receptor (beta chain) was observed in a study of blood T cells in healthy people across ages. Study at large: Per two T cells, template switching captured roughly one barcoded beta molecule.

A second PCR of 7 to 11 cycles used a sample-barcoded 5' primer and a J-beta primer mix. TCRdb recomputed calls from the 5' RACE reads with MiXCR, one row per CDR3 protein. The repertoire holds about 780,000 distinct CDR3 sequences, with roughly 46% as singletons. General study points: Long-lived donors exceeded aged donors in naive CD4+ cells and diversity. Conclusively comparing naive with antigen-experienced cells was impossible with unsorted PBMCs.

As regards this clonotype: The target antigen is unknown.

Total RNA was extracted at no less than 6 micrograms per sample. The sample consisted of blood. The receptor comes from a man older than 75 in good health.

The CDR3 DNA reads as TGCGCCAGCAGCCAAGATGAGGCAACTGAAGCTTTCTTT. As protein: CASSQDEATEAFF. The V call is TRBV4-1, the J call TRBJ1-1; no firm D call. V lost 0 bases, J lost 5 bases, and 7 bases lay in between. Germline lookup yields CDR1 MGHRA and CDR2 YSYEKL. The CDR3 has 13 amino acids.